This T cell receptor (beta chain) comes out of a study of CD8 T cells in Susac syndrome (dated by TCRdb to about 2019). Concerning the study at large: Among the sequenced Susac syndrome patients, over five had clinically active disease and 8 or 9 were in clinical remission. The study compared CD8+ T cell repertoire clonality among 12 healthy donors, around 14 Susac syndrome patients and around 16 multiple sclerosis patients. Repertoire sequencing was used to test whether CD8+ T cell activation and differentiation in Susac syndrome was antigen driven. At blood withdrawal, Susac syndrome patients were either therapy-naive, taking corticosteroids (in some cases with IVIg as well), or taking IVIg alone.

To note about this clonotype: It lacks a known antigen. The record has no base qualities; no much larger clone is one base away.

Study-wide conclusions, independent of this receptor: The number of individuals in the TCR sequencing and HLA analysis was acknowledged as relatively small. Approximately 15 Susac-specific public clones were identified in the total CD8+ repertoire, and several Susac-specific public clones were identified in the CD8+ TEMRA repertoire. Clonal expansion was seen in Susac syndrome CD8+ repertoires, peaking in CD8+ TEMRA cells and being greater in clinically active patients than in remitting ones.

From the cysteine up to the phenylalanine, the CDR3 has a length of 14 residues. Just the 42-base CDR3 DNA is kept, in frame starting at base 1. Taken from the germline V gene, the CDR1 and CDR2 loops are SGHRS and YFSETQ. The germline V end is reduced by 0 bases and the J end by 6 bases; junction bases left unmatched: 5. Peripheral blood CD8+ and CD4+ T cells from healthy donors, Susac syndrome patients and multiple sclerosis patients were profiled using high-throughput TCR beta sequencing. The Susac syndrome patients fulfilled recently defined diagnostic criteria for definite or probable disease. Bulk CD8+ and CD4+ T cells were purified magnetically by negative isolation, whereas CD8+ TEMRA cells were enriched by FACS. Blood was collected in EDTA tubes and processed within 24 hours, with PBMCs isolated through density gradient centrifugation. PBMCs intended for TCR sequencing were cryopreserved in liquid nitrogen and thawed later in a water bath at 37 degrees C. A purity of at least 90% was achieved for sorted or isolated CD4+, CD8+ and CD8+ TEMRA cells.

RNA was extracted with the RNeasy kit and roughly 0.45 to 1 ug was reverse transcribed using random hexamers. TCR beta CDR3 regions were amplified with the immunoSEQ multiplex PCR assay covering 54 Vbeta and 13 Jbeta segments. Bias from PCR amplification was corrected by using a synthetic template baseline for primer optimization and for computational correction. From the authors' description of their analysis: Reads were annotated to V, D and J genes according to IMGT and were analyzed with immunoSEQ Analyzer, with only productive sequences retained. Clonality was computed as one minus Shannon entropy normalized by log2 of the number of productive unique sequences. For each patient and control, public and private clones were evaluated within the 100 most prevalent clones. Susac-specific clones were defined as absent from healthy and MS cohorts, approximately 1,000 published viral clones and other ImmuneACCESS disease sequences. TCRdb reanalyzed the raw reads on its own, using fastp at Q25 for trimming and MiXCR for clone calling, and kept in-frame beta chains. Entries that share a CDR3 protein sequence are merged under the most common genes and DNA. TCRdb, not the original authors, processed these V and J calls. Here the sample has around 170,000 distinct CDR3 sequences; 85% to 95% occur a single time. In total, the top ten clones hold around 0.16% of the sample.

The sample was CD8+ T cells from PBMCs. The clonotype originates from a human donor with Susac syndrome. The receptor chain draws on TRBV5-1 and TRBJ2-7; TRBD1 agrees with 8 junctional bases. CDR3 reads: CASSLESGTGEQYF. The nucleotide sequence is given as TGCGCCAGCAGCTTGGAATCGGGGACAGGCGAGCAGTACTTC.